These T cell receptor beta chains were read from a single sample in a study of T cell changes during pregnancy in multiple sclerosis. Some clones are missing from TCRdb's copy, which holds only in-frame ones; the method was immunoSEQ multiplex PCR. Of about 33,000 clones listed, approximately 91% are singletons. The starting material was CD4+ T cells from peripheral blood mononuclear cells, obtained in the third trimester of pregnancy. The receptor set was obtained from a female donor in good health, enrolled as a control in a pregnancy study. Both conserved end residues are part of each CDR3. The D gene is left open where the match is weak. Clone size, where shown, is once, few, many, or a class for clones that have expanded.

DNA: TGTGCCAGCAGTTACGGCAACCACAGGGGTTCTCGGCCCCAGCATTTT
CDR3: CASSYGNHRGSRPQHF
size: once
V: TRBV6-5
J: TRBJ1-5
D: TRBD1

DNA: TGTGCCAGCTCACCACAGGGACAGGGGGGCTATGAGCAGTTCTTC
CDR3: CASSPQGQGGYEQFF
size: -
V: TRBV18
J: TRBJ2-1
D: TRBD1

DNA: TGTGCCAGCACCACAGCGGGAGGGCCGAGTGCCACGCAGTATTTT
CDR3: CASTTAGGPSATQYF
size: -
V: TRBV28
J: TRBJ2-3
D: TRBD2

DNA: TGTGCCAGCAGCCAATTCTTCAGGGACTCGGACACCATATATTTT
CDR3: CASSQFFRDSDTIYF
size: -
V: TRBV16
J: TRBJ1-3
D: -

DNA: TGTGCCAGCAGCTTAAGACAGGGCTACGAGCAGTACTTC
CDR3: CASSLRQGYEQYF
size: once
V: TRBV7-9
J: TRBJ2-7
D: TRBD1

DNA: TGTGCCAGCAGCCAAGATTTCAACGAGCAGTACTTC
CDR3: CASSQDFNEQYF
size: -
V: TRBV14
J: TRBJ2-7
D: -

DNA: TGTGCCTGGAGCAGAACCTTAGCAGGGGACGGCGGCTACACCTTC
CDR3: CAWSRTLAGDGGYTF
size: -
V: TRBV30
J: TRBJ1-2
D: -

DNA: TGCAGCGTGACAGGGGGGGAAAACATTCAGTACTTC
CDR3: CSVTGGENIQYF
size: -
V: TRBV29-1
J: TRBJ2-4
D: TRBD1

DNA: TGTGCCAGTAGTCCTGGTCTGCGGGAGTTGGGCAATGAGCAGTTCTTC
CDR3: CASSPGLRELGNEQFF
size: -
V: TRBV19
J: TRBJ2-1
D: TRBD2

DNA: TGCGCCAGTCGCGGGGCGGGGGCGATATCGGCAGTGGAAGAGACCCAGTACTTC
CDR3: CASRGAGAISAVEETQYF
size: -
V: TRBV23-1
J: TRBJ2-5
D: -

DNA: TGCGCCAGCAGTGATCGACAGGGGGGGAACACTGAAGCTTTCTTT
CDR3: CASSDRQGGNTEAFF
size: -
V: TRBV10-1
J: TRBJ1-1
D: TRBD1

DNA: TGTGCCAGCAGGTTTTCTTCTGGAAACACCATATATTTT
CDR3: CASRFSSGNTIYF
size: -
V: TRBV5-6
J: TRBJ1-3
D: -

DNA: TGTGCCAGCAGTGAGGCTAGCGGATACAATGAGCAGTTCTTC
CDR3: CASSEASGYNEQFF
size: -
V: TRBV11-2
J: TRBJ2-1
D: TRBD2

DNA: TGTGCCAGTAGTACCCGTGGGGGGGCGAGCAATCAGCCCCAGCATTTT
CDR3: CASSTRGGASNQPQHF
size: -
V: TRBV19
J: TRBJ1-5
D: -

DNA: TGTGCCAGCGGGGGGGGAGAGACAGATACGCAGTATTTT
CDR3: CASGGGETDTQYF
size: -
V: TRBV7-9
J: TRBJ2-3
D: TRBD2

DNA: TGTGCCAGCAGTCTCACATTTGCTCTGGGAAACACCATATATTTT
CDR3: CASSLTFALGNTIYF
size: -
V: TRBV27
J: TRBJ1-3
D: -

DNA: TGTGCCAGCAGCTTACCGGGACTAGCGGGGGCCCTAGTACACAATGAGCAGTTCTTC
CDR3: CASSLPGLAGALVHNEQFF
size: -
V: TRBV28
J: TRBJ2-1
D: TRBD2

DNA: TGTGCCTGGAGTAGCGGACCCGGGGAGCTGTTTTTT
CDR3: CAWSSGPGELFF
size: -
V: TRBV30
J: TRBJ2-2
D: -

DNA: TGTGCCAGCAGCGCCGGAGGCACTGAAGCTTTCTTT
CDR3: CASSAGGTEAFF
size: -
V: TRBV9
J: TRBJ1-1
D: -

DNA: TGTGCCAGCAGCCGGGACAGGGACTACGAGCAGTACTTC
CDR3: CASSRDRDYEQYF
size: once
V: TRBV11-3
J: TRBJ2-7
D: TRBD1

DNA: TGTGCCAGCAGGAGTGCCGGGACTAGCGGGAGTTTAGAGACCCAGTACTTC
CDR3: CASRSAGTSGSLETQYF
size: -
V: TRBV28
J: TRBJ2-5
D: TRBD2

DNA: TGTGCCAGCAGTTACGGGGGACAGGGGGCTTGGAGCACTGAAGCTTTCTTT
CDR3: CASSYGGQGAWSTEAFF
size: -
V: TRBV28
J: TRBJ1-1
D: TRBD1

DNA: TGTGCCAGTAGTATCGGGGGTTCGGAGCAAGAGACCCAGTACTTC
CDR3: CASSIGGSEQETQYF
size: -
V: TRBV19
J: TRBJ2-5
D: -

DNA: TGTGCCAGCAGTCAAGCGGGGGGGACGAATGAGCAGTTCTTC
CDR3: CASSQAGGTNEQFF
size: -
V: TRBV28
J: TRBJ2-1
D: TRBD2

DNA: TGCGCCAGCAGCCAAGATCTCCAGGTCATGTATGGCTACACCTTC
CDR3: CASSQDLQVMYGYTF
size: once
V: TRBV4-1
J: TRBJ1-2
D: -

DNA: TGTGCCAGCAGCTTAATGACGGGTAACACTGAAGCTTTCTTT
CDR3: CASSLMTGNTEAFF
size: -
V: TRBV7-2
J: TRBJ1-1
D: -

DNA: TGCGCCCCTAATAAAGCTCGGTATGAAAAACTGTTTTTT
CDR3: CAPNKARYEKLFF
size: -
V: TRBV23-1
J: TRBJ1-4
D: -